Listed here are 27 T cell receptor beta chains from one sample, sequenced in a study of cytomegalovirus exposure and HLA in healthy donors. 13 Jbeta primers and 60 Vbeta primers were used for the PCR. Assay: immunoSEQ multiplex PCR; the TCRdb copy retains only in-frame clones and omits some. The data hold about 160,000 clones, with roughly 80% observed a single time. Material: PBMCs. These receptors were obtained from a woman aged 25 to 39 in good health and CMV-seropositive.

This clone was recorded once. The chain has TRBV6-1 and TRBJ2-5, with TRBD1 as a possible D gene (6 bases). This CDR3 comprises 12 residues. In germline, CDR1 is MNHNS, CDR2 SASEGT. Trimming left V 5 bases short and J 4 bases short, with 8 bases between. In DNA, the CDR3 is TGTGCCAGCAGTCCCAGGGGAGAGACCCAGTACTTC. Its protein product is CASSPRGETQYF.

The chain combines TRBV1 with TRBJ2-7; the table's D call, TRBD1, was not checked against the DNA. TRBV1 is given as a pseudogene. The CDR3 extends over 16 amino acids. The CDR3 sequence is CTSSQDRSDTGYEQYF. The DNA of the CDR3 is TGCACCAGCAGCCAAGATCGGTCTGATACAGGATACGAGCAGTACTTC.

The gene calls are TRBV27 and TRBJ1-5, with 7 bases identical to TRBD1. V was pared by 8 bases and J by 2 bases, with 12 bases of the junction left unmatched. CDR3 size: 16 residues. Germline CDR1 reads MNHEY; CDR2 reads SMNVEV (reference sequence). CDR3 region: CASSLRQGGGNQPQHF. The CDR3 bases are TGTGCCAGCTCCCTCAGACAGGGTGGGGGCAATCAGCCCCAGCATTTT.

This sequence joins TRBV11-2 and TRBJ2-2; 8 bases align to TRBD1. From germline, CDR1 is SGHAT and CDR2 FQNNGV. The CDR3 sequence is 16 residues long. The junction had 9 bases not matched to a gene; V was cut back by 6 bases and J by 3 bases. The CDR3 here is CASRPNRGAYTGELFF. DNA for the CDR3: TGTGCCAGCAGACCAAACAGGGGGGCCTACACCGGGGAGCTGTTTTTT.

The rearrangement uses TRBV5-6 and TRBJ1-6, with a tentative D call TRBD1 (5 bases). Looked up from germline, CDR1 is SGHDT and CDR2 is YYEEEE. CDR3 length: 18 residues. Trimming removed 4 bases at V and 2 bases at J, with 19 bases between. CDR3 region: CASSLKTATRAYNSPLHF. CDR3 bases: TGTGCCAGCAGCCTCAAAACAGCGACCAGGGCCTATAATTCACCCCTCCACTTT.

In DNA, the CDR3 is TGTGCCAGTAGTATAGAAACAGGGAACGCTTATGGCTACACCTTC. Residues: CASSIETGNAYGYTF. The chain employs TRBV19 and TRBJ1-2, with D possibly being TRBD1 (6 bases). V was pared by 0 bases and J by 5 bases, with 13 bases between. Germline V gene data show CDR1 as LNHDA and CDR2 as SQIVND (reference sequence). This CDR3 is 15 amino acids long.

V usage is TRBV19 and J usage is TRBJ1-2, with a tentative D call TRBD1 (6 bases). V gave up 6 bases and J gave up 4 bases, with 15 bases separating them. CDR1 is LNHDA and CDR2 is SQIVND in the germline V gene (reference sequence). The length of the CDR3 is 14 residues. CDR3 DNA sequence: TGTGCCAGTAGGACGAGACAGGATCGCTATGGCTACACCTTC. This translates into CASRTRQDRYGYTF.

This clone was recorded once. CDR3 nucleotide sequence: TGTGCCAGCAACCCGGACAGAGGGAGCTATGGCTACACCTTC. This sequence encodes CASNPDRGSYGYTF. The rearrangement links TRBV2 to TRBJ1-2; D perhaps matches TRBD1 (6 bases). CDR3 length: 14 amino acids. From germline, CDR1 is SNHLY and CDR2 FYNNEI. V was cut by 7 bases and J by 4 bases, with 16 bases left in between.

Only one count was recorded for this clone. The chain uses TRBV6-5 and TRBJ1-1, with no clear D. Looked up from germline, CDR1 is MNHEY and CDR2 is SVGAGI. V lost 7 bases, J lost 9 bases, and 12 bases lay in between. CDR3 size: 11 residues. CDR3 protein: CASNDYSKAFF. The CDR3 DNA reads as TGTGCCAGCAACGACTACAGCAAAGCTTTCTTT.

The rearrangement links TRBV2 to TRBJ2-7; 7 bases line up with TRBD1. Germline CDR1 reads SNHLY; CDR2 reads FYNNEI. The CDR3 totals 14 residues. Trimming took 6 bases from V and 2 from J; bases not matched to a gene: 7. CDR3 coding DNA: TGTGCCAGCAGGACCGGGACAGAAGCCTACGAGCAGTACTTC. This encodes CASRTGTEAYEQYF. Full variable domain (rest looked up from reference TRBV2 and TRBJ2-7): EPEVTQTPSHQVTQMGQEVILRCVPISNHLYFYWYRQILGQKVEFLVSFYNNEISEKSEIFDDQFSVERPDGSNFTLKIRSTKLEDSAMYFCASRTGTEAYEQYFGPGTRLTVT.

This clone is a singleton in its sample. The genes are TRBV5-1 and TRBJ2-1; D remains unclear. With 2 bases removed from V and 6 bases from J, the gap between germline ends came to 12 bases. The CDR3 is made up of 14 amino acids. The germline gives CDR1 SGHRS, CDR2 YFSETQ. The CDR3 coding sequence is TGCGCCAGCAGCTTCACCCCCGAGAGCAATGAGCAGTTCTTC. It codes for CASSFTPESNEQFF.

V gene TRBV27 combines with J gene TRBJ2-1, with 8 bases matching TRBD1. This CDR3 contains 16 residues. Losses at the gene ends were 7 bases for V and 3 bases for J; bases not matched to a gene: 11. Germline loops: CDR1 MNHEY, CDR2 SMNVEV (reference sequence). The CDR3, as DNA: TGTGCCAGCACTCCAGGACAGGGACCGATCTACAATGAGCAGTTCTTC. Residues: CASTPGQGPIYNEQFF.

The rearrangement joins TRBV14 to TRBJ1-5; TRBD1 might be the D (6 bases). Trimming cost V 3 bases and J 7 bases, with 13 bases left between them. The germline CDR1 and CDR2 sequences are SGHDN and FVKESK. The CDR3 totals 14 residues. CDR3 region: CASSQSLQGQPQHF. The DNA of the CDR3 is TGTGCCAGCAGCCAGTCGCTTCAGGGGCAGCCCCAGCATTTT.

This clone was seen once. This chain joins TRBV6-5 and TRBJ2-1, with 8 bases identical to TRBD1. CDR1 is MNHEY, CDR2 SVGAGI, per germline. This CDR3 has 14 amino acids. V shed 3 bases and J 10 bases; nucleotides not matched to a gene: 8. CDR3 in DNA: TGTGCCAGCAGTTATACAGGGGGAGCCGGGGAGCAGTTCTTC. Translating gives CASSYTGGAGEQFF.

The chain is built from TRBV4-2 and TRBJ1-4, with D possibly matching TRBD1 (5 bases). V was shortened by 6 bases and J by 11 bases, with 25 bases between the two germline ends. The CDR3 spans 16 residues. Germline values: CDR1 LGHNA, CDR2 YNFKEQ. The CDR3 nucleotides are TGTGCCAGCAGGCCTCCTGGGGGGGACCGCGAGCGTAAACTGTTTTTT. Encoded protein: CASRPPGGDRERKLFF.

The DNA of the CDR3 is TGTGCCAGCAGTGAACAAGGATGGAGGGCCTCTTATGGCTACACCTTC. It specifies CASSEQGWRASYGYTF. This chain links TRBV25-1 with TRBJ1-2; unclear D gene. Germline lookup yields CDR1 MGHDK and CDR2 SYGVNS. The CDR3 length is 16 residues. Trimming took 2 bases from V and 5 from J, leaving 18 bases between them.

CDR3 sequence: CASMRGGYNSPLHF. CDR3 bases: TGTGCCAGTATGAGGGGGGGCTATAATTCACCCCTCCACTTT. This rearrangement joins TRBV19 to TRBJ1-6; tentatively, D is TRBD1 (6 bases). Looked up from germline, CDR1 is LNHDA and CDR2 is SQIVND (reference sequence). The CDR3 runs 14 residues. Trimming stripped 7 bases from V and 3 bases from J, with 10 bases between. The whole variable domain, remainder taken from reference TRBV19 and TRBJ1-6, is DGGITQSPKYLFRKEGQNVTLSCEQNLNHDAMYWYRQDPGQGLRLIYYSQIVNDFQKGDIAEGYSVSREKKESFPLTVTSAQKNPTAFYLCASMRGGYNSPLHFGNGTRLTVT.

This clone was seen more than once but under ten times. The chain's CDR3 is CASSSGSTDTQYF. The CDR3 coding sequence is TGTGCCAGCAGTAGCGGTTCCACAGATACGCAGTATTTT. The J gene is TRBJ2-3, the V gene TRBV28, with D possibly being TRBD2 (5 bases). The CDR3 has 13 residues. Germline V gives CDR1 MDHEN, CDR2 SYDVKM. V was pared by 5 bases and J by 2 bases, with 8 bases between.

The V call is TRBV27, the J call TRBJ2-7; 7 bases fit TRBD1. V lost 7 bases to trimming and J lost 1 base; unmatched junction nucleotides: 10. Germline V gene lookup returns CDR1 MNHEY and CDR2 SMNVEV (reference sequence). The CDR3 is made up of 15 amino acids. CDR3 protein: CASIGTVDRSYEQYF. The DNA for the CDR3 is TGTGCCAGCATAGGGACAGTCGATCGGTCCTACGAGCAGTACTTC.

This clone was seen only a few times. The CDR3 coding sequence is TGTGCCAGCAGTGAATACGCAGGAGGAGGTGAAAAACTGTTTTTT. This encodes CASSEYAGGGEKLFF. This chain links TRBV25-1 with TRBJ1-4; no firm D call. The germline CDR1 and CDR2 sequences are MGHDK and SYGVNS. The V end was cut by 0 bases, the J end by 7 bases, with 12 bases between. The CDR3 has 15 amino acids.

The rearrangement uses TRBV5-4 and TRBJ1-2; no reliable D call. V lost 4 bases, J lost 8 bases, and 18 bases lay in between. Germline CDR1 and CDR2: SGHNT and YYREEE (reference sequence). The CDR3 loop spans 14 amino acids. The CDR3 protein is CASSAVFDPRGYTF. The DNA for the CDR3 is TGTGCCAGCAGCGCCGTGTTTGACCCTAGGGGCTACACCTTC.

V and J are TRBV27 and TRBJ1-1; D unclear. V lost 3 bases and J lost 1, with 6 bases in between. Germline loops: CDR1 MNHEY, CDR2 SMNVEV (reference sequence). The CDR3 extends over 13 amino acids. The CDR3 sequence: CASSFRQNTEAFF. Written as DNA, the CDR3 is TGTGCCAGCAGTTTCAGACAGAACACTGAAGCTTTCTTT.

The rearrangement joins TRBV7-2 to TRBJ1-2; a weak D match, TRBD1 (5 bases). The CDR3 has 13 amino acids. Trimming shortened V by 0 bases and J by 8 bases, and 10 bases separated the two germline ends. Looked up from germline, CDR1 is SGHTA and CDR2 is FQGNSA. Written as DNA, the CDR3 is TGTGCCAGCAGCTTAGCAGGGGTCGGCGGCTACACCTTC. Amino acids: CASSLAGVGGYTF.

The rearrangement joins TRBV2 to TRBJ1-1; perhaps TRBD1 as D (5 bases). Trimming shortened V by 8 bases and J by 0 bases, and 13 bases separated the two germline ends. Germline CDR1 and CDR2: SNHLY and FYNNEI. The CDR3 sequence is 14 residues long. CDR3 in amino acids: CASWEGLVNTEAFF. Here the CDR3 DNA reads TGTGCCAGCTGGGAGGGGTTGGTGAACACTGAAGCTTTCTTT.

The gene calls are TRBV6-1 and TRBJ1-3, with no clear D. CDR1 is MNHNS and CDR2 is SASEGT in the germline V gene. The CDR3 covers 15 residues. Trimming pared 2 bases from V and 4 bases from J, leaving 12 bases between. The CDR3 region is CASSEYQTDGNTIYF. DNA of the CDR3: TGTGCCAGCAGTGAATACCAGACTGACGGAAACACCATATATTTT.

The V gene is TRBV9, the J gene TRBJ2-7; 8 bases are shared with TRBD1. The V and J ends lost 0 bases and 3 bases, in that order; junction bases with no gene match: 8. Germline CDR1 reads SGDLS; CDR2 reads YYNGEE. The CDR3 has 16 residues. CDR3 coding DNA: TGTGCCAGCAGCGTAGGAGGCTCAGGGGGCTACTACGAGCAGTACTTC. Amino acid sequence: CASSVGGSGGYYEQYF. Full variable domain (missing parts from reference TRBV9 and TRBJ2-7): DSGVTQTPKHLITATGQRVTLRCSPRSGDLSVYWYQQSLDQGLQFLIQYYNGEERAKGNILERFSAQQFPDLHSELNLSSLELGDSALYFCASSVGGSGGYYEQYFGPGTRLTVT.

The chain has TRBV5-4 and TRBJ2-3; TRBD2 matches 12 bases. The V segment lost 4 bases and the J segment 3 bases; nucleotides outside the gene matches: 9. The germline V gene encodes CDR1 SGHNT and CDR2 YYREEE (reference sequence). The CDR3 is made up of 17 amino acids. CDR3 loop: CASSGLAGPSGTDTQYF. DNA for the CDR3: TGTGCCAGCAGCGGACTAGCGGGGCCATCCGGTACAGATACGCAGTATTTT. The variable domain in full, with the rest retrieved from reference TRBV5-4 and TRBJ2-3, is ETGVTQSPTHLIKTRGQQVTLRCSSQSGHNTVSWYQQALGQGPQFIFQYYREEENGRGNFPPRFSGLQFPNYSSELNVNALELDDSALYLCASSGLAGPSGTDTQYFGPGTRLTVL.